This TCR beta chain was sequenced for a study of T-cell memory formation after mild COVID-19 (dated by TCRdb to about 2021). Notes on the research overall: TCR sequence clusters from the two donors were largely donor specific. In a couple of donors, T-cell clones that expanded and contracted after mild COVID-19 were followed by sequencing TCRalpha and TCRbeta repertoires longitudinally. The cohort was made up of two young adult volunteers, one female and one male, who were previously healthy.

Reads for this sample came from an Illumina NovaSeq 6000. Using 5'RACE with constant-segment primers, TCRalpha and TCRbeta cDNA libraries were constructed, with sample barcodes and unique molecular identifiers added in the process. Trizol reagent was used to extract RNA from every sample. Libraries were amplified in two PCR steps, with a second sample barcode and Illumina TruSeq adapters added in the second step. Libraries were sequenced on an Illumina NovaSeq with 2 x 150 bp paired-end reads. The study's own analysis went as follows. Demultiplexing of reads and collapsing into UMI-guided consensus sequences were performed with migec v1.2.7. Using mixcr v2.1.11, UMI consensuses were aligned to TRA and TRB V and J templates and then assembled into clonotypes. Expanded or contracted clonotypes were those called significant by both edgeR and NoisET, with noise models trained on biological replicates. For edgeR calls, the thresholds were a false discovery rate-adjusted p below 0.01 and a log2 fold-change of 1. As an exploratory analysis of dynamics, max-normalized trajectories of the 1000 most abundant clonotypes were examined with PCA combined with hierarchical clustering. Separately sequenced CD4+ and CD8+ repertoires were used to assign a CD4 or CD8 phenotype to each responding clone. Using fastp at Q25 and MiXCR, TCRdb reprocessed the public reads and kept productive beta chains. Every CDR3 protein is listed once, alongside the most common genes and DNA of its rows. TCRdb, not the authors, supplied the V and J calls. Here the sample has some 97,000 distinct CDR3 sequences; 11% occur a single time. Roughly two fifths of the sample comes from the top ten.

PBMCs were isolated by Ficoll-Paque density gradient centrifugation. The V and J ends are trimmed by 1 base and 8 bases, leaving 12 bases between them. Including cysteine and phenylalanine, the CDR3 has 15 amino acids. The kept DNA is CDR3 alone, 45 bases in frame from the first base. Here is what the overall study found, with its caveats: Whether the second-wave clones peaking on day 37 were SARS-CoV-2 specific was not confirmed. Some responding clones were found in pre-infection memory, which suggests that pre-existing cross-reactive memory T cells took part in the SARS-CoV-2 response. Balanced CD4/CD8 phenotypes were observed for clones contracting from day 15 to 85, whereas a bias towards CD4+ was observed for a second wave of clones expanding from day 15 to 37. Only two mild cases were covered by the study, and larger cohorts that include severe cases with pre-infection samples were considered necessary. Contracting CD4+ clones turned up mainly in the CM and EM memory subsets, whereas EMRA was where CD8+ clones were enriched.

This clonotype appeared once. The antigen it binds to is not known. One base away there is no much larger clone; base qualities are not given. A lone read is weak support. The receptor chain draws on TRBV12-3 or TRBV12-4 and TRBJ1-6, with the D segment identity uncertain. Sequencing was done on a sample of PBMCs or a T cell subset sorted from them (not recorded which). This receptor was identified in a man aged 18 to 35 who had mild COVID-19 (a few samples of this study predate the infection). The sample titles of this study are shuffled in the database, so cell type and time point are left out; the donor was told from shared clones. The CDR3 reads CASSLGTPRDSPLHF. The DNA is TGTGCCAGCAGTTTAGGGACTCCCCGGGATTCACCCCTCCACTTT.